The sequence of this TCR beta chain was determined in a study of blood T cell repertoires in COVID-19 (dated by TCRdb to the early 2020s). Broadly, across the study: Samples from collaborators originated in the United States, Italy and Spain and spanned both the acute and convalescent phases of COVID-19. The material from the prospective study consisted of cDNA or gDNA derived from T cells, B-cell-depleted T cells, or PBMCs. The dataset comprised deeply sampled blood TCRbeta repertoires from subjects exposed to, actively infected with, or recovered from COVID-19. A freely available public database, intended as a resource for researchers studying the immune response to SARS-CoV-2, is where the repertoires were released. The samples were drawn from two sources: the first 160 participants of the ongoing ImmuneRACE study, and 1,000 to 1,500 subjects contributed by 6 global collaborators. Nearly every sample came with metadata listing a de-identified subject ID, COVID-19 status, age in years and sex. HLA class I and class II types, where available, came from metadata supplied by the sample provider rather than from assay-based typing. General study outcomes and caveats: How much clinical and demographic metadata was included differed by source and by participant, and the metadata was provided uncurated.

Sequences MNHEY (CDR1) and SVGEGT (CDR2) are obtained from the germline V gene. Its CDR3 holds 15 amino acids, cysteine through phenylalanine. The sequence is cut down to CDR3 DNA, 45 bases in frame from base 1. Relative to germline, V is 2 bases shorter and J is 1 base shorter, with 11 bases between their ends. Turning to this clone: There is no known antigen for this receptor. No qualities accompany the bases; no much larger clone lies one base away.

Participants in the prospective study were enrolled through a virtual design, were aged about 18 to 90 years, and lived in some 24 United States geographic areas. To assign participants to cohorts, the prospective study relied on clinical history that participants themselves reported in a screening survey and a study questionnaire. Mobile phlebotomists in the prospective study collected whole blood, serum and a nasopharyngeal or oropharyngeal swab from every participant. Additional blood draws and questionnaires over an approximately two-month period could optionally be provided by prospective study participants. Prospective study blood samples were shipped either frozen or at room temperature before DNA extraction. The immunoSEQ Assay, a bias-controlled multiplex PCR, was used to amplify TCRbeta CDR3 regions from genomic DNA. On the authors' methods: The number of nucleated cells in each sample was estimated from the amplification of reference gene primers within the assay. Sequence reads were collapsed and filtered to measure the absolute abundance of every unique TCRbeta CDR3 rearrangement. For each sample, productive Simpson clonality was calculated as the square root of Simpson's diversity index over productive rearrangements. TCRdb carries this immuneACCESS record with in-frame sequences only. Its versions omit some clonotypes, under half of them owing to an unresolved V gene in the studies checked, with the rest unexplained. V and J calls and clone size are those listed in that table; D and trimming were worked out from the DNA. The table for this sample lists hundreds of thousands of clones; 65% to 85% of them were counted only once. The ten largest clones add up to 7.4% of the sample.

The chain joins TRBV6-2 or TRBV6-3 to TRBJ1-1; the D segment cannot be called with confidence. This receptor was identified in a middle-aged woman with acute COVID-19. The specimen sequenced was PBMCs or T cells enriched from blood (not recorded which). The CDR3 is CASSYRGLENTEAFF. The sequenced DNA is TGTGCCAGCAGTTACCGGGGTTTGGAGAACACTGAAGCTTTCTTT.